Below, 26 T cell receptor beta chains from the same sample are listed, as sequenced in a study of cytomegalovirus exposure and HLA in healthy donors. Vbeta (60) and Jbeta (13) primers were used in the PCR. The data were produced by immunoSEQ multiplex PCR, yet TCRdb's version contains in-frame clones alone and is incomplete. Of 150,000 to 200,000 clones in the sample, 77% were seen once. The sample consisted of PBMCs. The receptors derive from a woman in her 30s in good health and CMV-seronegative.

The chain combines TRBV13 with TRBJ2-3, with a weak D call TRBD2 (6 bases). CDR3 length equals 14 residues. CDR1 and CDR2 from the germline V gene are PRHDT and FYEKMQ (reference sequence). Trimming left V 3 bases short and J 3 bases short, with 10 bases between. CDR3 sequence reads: CASSFPLATDTQYF. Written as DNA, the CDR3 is TGTGCCAGCAGCTTCCCCCTAGCGACAGATACGCAGTATTTT.

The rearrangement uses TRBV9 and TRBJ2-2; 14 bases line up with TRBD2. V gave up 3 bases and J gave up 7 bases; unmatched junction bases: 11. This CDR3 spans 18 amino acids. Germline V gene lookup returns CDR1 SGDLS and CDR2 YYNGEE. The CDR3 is CASSATGTSGSRGGELFF. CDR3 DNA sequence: TGTGCCAGCAGCGCCACCGGGACTAGCGGGAGCCGTGGCGGGGAGCTGTTTTTT.

CDR3 bases: TGCGCCAGCAGCCAAGGGACACTCTACGAGCAGTACTTC. It codes for CASSQGTLYEQYF. The V call is TRBV4-3, the J call TRBJ2-7; a weak D match, TRBD1 (5 bases). The CDR3 runs to 13 residues. Deletions cut 1 base from V and 3 bases from J, with 7 bases between. The germline V gene encodes CDR1 LGHNA and CDR2 YSLEER.

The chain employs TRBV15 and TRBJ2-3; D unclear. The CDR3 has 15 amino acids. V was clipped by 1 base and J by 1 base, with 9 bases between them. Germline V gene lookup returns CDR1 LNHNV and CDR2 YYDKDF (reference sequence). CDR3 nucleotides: TGTGCCACCAGCAGAGCCGCCCCAGGCACAGATACGCAGTATTTT. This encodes CATSRAAPGTDTQYF. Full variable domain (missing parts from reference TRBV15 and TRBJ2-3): DAMVIQNPRYQVTQFGKPVTLSCSQTLNHNVMYWYQQKSSQAPKLLFHYYDKDFNNEADTPDNFQSRRPNTSFCFLDIRSPGLGDTAMYLCATSRAAPGTDTQYFGPGTRLTVL.

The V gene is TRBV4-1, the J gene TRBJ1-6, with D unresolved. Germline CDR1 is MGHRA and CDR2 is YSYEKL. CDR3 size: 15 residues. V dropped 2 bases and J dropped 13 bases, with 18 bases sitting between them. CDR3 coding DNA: TGCGCCAGCAGCCAACACCCGGGAGATCGGGCCCCCCTCCACTTT. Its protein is CASSQHPGDRAPLHF.

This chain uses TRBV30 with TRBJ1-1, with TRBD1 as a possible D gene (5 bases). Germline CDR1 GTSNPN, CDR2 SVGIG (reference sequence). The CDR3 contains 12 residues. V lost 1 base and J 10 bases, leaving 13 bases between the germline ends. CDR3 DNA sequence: TGTGCCTGGAGTGGCGGGGGACCTGGAGCTTTCTTT. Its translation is CAWSGGGPGAFF.

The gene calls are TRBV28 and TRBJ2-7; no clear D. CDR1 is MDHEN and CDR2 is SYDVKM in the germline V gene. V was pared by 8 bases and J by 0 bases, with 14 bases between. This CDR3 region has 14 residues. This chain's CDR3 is CASCPSMSSYEQYF. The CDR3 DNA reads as TGTGCCAGCTGCCCGTCCATGAGCTCCTACGAGCAGTACTTC.

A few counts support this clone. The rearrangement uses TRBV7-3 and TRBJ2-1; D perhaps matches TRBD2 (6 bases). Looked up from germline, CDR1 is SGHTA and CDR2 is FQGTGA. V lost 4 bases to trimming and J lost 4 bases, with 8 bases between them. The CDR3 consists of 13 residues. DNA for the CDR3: TGTGCCAGCAGCTCAGGGACTTACAATGAGCAGTTCTTC. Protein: CASSSGTYNEQFF.

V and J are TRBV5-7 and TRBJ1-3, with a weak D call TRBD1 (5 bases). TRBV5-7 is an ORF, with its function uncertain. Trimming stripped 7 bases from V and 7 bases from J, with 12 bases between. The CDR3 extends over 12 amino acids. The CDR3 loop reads CASVDRRNTIYF. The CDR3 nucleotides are TGTGCCAGCGTAGACAGAAGGAACACCATATATTTT.

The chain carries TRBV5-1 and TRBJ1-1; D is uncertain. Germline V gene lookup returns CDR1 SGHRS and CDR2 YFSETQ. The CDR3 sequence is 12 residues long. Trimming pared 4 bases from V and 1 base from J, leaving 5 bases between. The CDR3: CASSTENTEAFF. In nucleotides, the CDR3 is TGCGCCAGCAGCACAGAGAACACTGAAGCTTTCTTT. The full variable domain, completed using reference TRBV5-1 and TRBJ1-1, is KAGVTQTPRYLIKTRGQQVTLSCSPISGHRSVSWYQQTPGQGLQFLFEYFSETQRNKGNFPGRFSGRQFSNSRSEMNVSTLELGDSALYLCASSTENTEAFFGQGTRLTVV.

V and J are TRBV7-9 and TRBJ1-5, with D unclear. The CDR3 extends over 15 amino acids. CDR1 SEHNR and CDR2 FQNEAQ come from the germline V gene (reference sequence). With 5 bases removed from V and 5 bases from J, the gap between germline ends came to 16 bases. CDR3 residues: CASSPFPGRHQPQHF. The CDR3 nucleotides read TGTGCCAGCAGCCCCTTCCCGGGTCGCCATCAGCCCCAGCATTTT.

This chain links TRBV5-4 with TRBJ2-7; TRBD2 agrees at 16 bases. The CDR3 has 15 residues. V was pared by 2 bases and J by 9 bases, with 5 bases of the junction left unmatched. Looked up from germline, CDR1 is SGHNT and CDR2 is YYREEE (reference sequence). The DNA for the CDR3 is TGTGCCAGCAGCTTAGTGGGACTAGCGGGAGGGGCGCAGTACTTC. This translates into CASSLVGLAGGAQYF.

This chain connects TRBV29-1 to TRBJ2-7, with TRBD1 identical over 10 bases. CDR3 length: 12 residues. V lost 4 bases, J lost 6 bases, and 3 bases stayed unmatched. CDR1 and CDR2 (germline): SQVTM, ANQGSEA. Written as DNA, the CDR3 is TGCAGCGTTGGACAGGGGGCTTTCGAGCAGTACTTC. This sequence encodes CSVGQGAFEQYF.

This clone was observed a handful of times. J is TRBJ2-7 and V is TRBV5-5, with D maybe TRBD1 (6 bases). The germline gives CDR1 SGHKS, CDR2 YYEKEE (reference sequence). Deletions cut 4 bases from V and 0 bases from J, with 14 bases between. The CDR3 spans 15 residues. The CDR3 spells CASSRHQDSSYEQYF. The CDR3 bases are TGTGCCAGCAGCCGTCATCAGGACAGCTCCTACGAGCAGTACTTC.

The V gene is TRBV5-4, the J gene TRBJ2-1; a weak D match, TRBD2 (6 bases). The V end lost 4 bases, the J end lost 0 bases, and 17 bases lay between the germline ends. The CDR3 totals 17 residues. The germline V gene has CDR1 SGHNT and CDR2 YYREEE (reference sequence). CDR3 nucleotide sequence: TGTGCCAGCAGCCCACCCGGGAGCCCGAGCTCCTACAATGAGCAGTTCTTC. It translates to CASSPPGSPSSYNEQFF. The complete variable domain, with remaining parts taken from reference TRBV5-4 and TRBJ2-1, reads ETGVTQSPTHLIKTRGQQVTLRCSSQSGHNTVSWYQQALGQGPQFIFQYYREEENGRGNFPPRFSGLQFPNYSSELNVNALELDDSALYLCASSPPGSPSSYNEQFFGPGTRLTVL.

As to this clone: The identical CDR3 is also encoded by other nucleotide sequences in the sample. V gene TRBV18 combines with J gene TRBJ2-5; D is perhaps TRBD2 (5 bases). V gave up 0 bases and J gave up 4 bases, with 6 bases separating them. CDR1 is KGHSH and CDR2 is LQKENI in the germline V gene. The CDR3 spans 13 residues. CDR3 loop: CASSPPGAETQYF. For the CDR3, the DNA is TGTGCCAGCTCACCACCGGGAGCAGAGACCCAGTACTTC.

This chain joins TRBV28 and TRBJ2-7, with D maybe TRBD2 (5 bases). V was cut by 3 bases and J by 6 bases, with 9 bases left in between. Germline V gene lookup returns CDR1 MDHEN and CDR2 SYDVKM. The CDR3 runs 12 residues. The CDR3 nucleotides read TGTGCCAGCAGTTTGGTGGAGGCCGAGCAGTACTTC. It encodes CASSLVEAEQYF.

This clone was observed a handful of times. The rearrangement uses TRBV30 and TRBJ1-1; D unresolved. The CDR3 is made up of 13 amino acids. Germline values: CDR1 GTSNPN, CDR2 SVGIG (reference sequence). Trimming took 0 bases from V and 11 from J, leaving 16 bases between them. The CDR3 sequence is CAWSVSGKGAAFF. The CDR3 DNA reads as TGTGCCTGGAGTGTATCGGGGAAAGGCGCTGCTTTCTTT.

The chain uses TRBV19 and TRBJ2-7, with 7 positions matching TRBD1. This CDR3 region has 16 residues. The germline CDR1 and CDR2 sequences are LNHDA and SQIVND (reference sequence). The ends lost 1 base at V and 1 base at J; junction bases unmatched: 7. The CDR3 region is CASSIVPWTGSYEQYF. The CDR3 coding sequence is TGTGCCAGTAGTATAGTCCCCTGGACAGGATCCTACGAGCAGTACTTC. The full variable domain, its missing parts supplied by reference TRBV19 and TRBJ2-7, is DGGITQSPKYLFRKEGQNVTLSCEQNLNHDAMYWYRQDPGQGLRLIYYSQIVNDFQKGDIAEGYSVSREKKESFPLTVTSAQKNPTAFYLCASSIVPWTGSYEQYFGPGTRLTVT.

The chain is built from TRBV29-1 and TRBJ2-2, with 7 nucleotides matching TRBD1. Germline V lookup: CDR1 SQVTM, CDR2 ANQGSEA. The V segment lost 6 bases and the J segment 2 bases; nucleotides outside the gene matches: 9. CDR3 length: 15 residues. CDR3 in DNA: TGCAGCGTGGGGACAGATCATACTAACACCGGGGAGCTGTTTTTT. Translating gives CSVGTDHTNTGELFF.

The CDR3 spells CSASPGAKNIQYF. In nucleotides, the CDR3 is TGCAGCGCCAGTCCCGGGGCCAAAAACATTCAGTACTTC. V and J are TRBV29-1 and TRBJ2-4; D gene unclear. Trimming removed 7 bases from V and 1 base from J, with 11 bases in between. The CDR3 sequence is 13 residues long. Germline CDR1 reads SQVTM; CDR2 reads ANQGSEA.

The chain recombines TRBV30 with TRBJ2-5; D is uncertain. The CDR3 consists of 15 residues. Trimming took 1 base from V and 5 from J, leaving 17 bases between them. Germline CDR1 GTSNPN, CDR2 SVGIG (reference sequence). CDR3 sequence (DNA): TGTGCCTGGAGTGCTACGGTGAGGCTGAAGGAGACCCAGTACTTC. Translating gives CAWSATVRLKETQYF.

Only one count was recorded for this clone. The CDR3 protein is CASRGHADNQPQHF. For the CDR3, the DNA is TGTGCCAGCAGGGGACATGCGGACAATCAGCCCCAGCATTTT. The chain joins TRBV6-1 to TRBJ1-5; possibly TRBD1 for D (6 bases). This CDR3 spans 14 amino acids. Per the germline V gene, CDR1 is MNHNS and CDR2 is SASEGT. V dropped 6 bases and J dropped 3 bases, with 12 bases sitting between them.

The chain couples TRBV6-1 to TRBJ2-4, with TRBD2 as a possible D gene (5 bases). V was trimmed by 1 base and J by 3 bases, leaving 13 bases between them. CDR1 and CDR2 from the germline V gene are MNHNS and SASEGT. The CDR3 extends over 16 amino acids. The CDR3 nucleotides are TGTGCCAGCAGTGAAGAAAGTAGCGAGGTCAAAAACATTCAGTACTTC. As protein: CASSEESSEVKNIQYF.

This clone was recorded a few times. The CDR3 sequence: CASSLVDWNTGELFF. The CDR3 DNA follows: TGTGCCAGCAGCTTAGTAGACTGGAACACCGGGGAGCTGTTTTTT. V is TRBV7-2 and J is TRBJ2-2, with D unclear. Trimming took 1 base from V and 1 from J, leaving 7 bases between them. Per the germline V gene, CDR1 is SGHTA and CDR2 is FQGNSA. This CDR3 spans 15 amino acids.

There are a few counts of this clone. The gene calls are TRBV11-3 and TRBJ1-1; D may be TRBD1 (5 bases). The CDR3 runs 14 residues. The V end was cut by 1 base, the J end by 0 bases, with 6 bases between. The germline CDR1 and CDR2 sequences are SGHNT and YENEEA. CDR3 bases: TGTGCCAGCAGCTTAGGGGGCCTGAACACTGAAGCTTTCTTT. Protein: CASSLGGLNTEAFF.